This T cell receptor beta chain came from a study of OX40 agonist ivuxolimab in advanced cancers. Remarks on this clone: Its antigen is not known.

The assay was immunoSEQ multiplex PCR, and TCRdb's table has in-frame clones only and misses some. Among 54,000 or so clones listed, 75% to 90% were seen once. Study-level results: Nonresponders included some who also had low normalized T-cell clonal expansion. At 0.1 to 3.0 mg/kg, CD4+ and CD8+ blood T cells expanded clonally by week 6.

V lost 7 bases and J lost 5, with 11 bases in between. Germline-derived CDR1 and CDR2 are SNHLY and FYNNEI. The CDR3 totals 13 residues. V usage is TRBV2 and J usage is TRBJ2-2; D is perhaps TRBD1 or TRBD2 (5 bases each). Sample: CD4+ or CD8+ T cells sorted from blood, taken in a trial of the OX40 agonist ivuxolimab. This clonotype originated in an adult with an advanced solid tumor such as melanoma, head and neck, liver or kidney cancer. CDR3 residues: CASTGRRTGELFF. The CDR3 region has the DNA TGTGCCAGCACGGGGCGGCGAACCGGGGAGCTGTTTTTT. Filled out from reference TRBV2 and TRBJ2-2, the complete variable domain reads EPEVTQTPSHQVTQMGQEVILRCVPISNHLYFYWYRQILGQKVEFLVSFYNNEISEKSEIFDDQFSVERPDGSNFTLKIRSTKLEDSAMYFCASTGRRTGELFFGEGSRLTVL.